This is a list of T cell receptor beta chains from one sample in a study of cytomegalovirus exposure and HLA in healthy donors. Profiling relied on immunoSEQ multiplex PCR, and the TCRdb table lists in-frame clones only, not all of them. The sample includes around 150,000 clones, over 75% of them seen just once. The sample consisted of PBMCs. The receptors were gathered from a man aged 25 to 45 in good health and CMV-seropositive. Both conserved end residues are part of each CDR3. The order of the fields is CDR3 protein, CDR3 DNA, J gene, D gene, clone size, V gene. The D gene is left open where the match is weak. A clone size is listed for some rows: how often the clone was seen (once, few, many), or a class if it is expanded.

CASSLALYNEQFF,TGTGCCAGCAGCTTGGCCTTGTACAATGAGCAGTTCTTC,TRBJ2-1,-,-,TRBV5-4
CASSPRTGGNQPQHF,TGTGCCAGCTCACCAAGGACAGGTGGAAATCAGCCCCAGCATTTT,TRBJ1-5,TRBD1,-,TRBV18
CASSVGTSLSYEQYF,TGTGCCAGCAGCGTCGGGACTAGTCTCTCCTACGAGCAGTACTTC,TRBJ2-7,TRBD2,once,TRBV11-2
CASSEKDIWNIQYF,TGTGCCAGCAGTGAGAAGGACATCTGGAACATTCAGTACTTC,TRBJ2-4,-,-,TRBV2
CASSQEERLADYEQYF,TGCGCCAGCAGCCAAGAGGAAAGGCTAGCGGACTACGAGCAGTACTTC,TRBJ2-7,TRBD2,-,TRBV4-1
CASSPGQPGGAGELFF,TGTGCCAGCAGCCCTGGACAACCTGGCGGGGCCGGGGAGCTGTTTTTT,TRBJ2-2,-,-,TRBV7-6
CASSLLRELQYF,TGTGCCAGCAGCTTATTGCGGGAACTTCAGTACTTC,TRBJ2-7,-,-,TRBV7-2
CASSMGGTGYEQYF,TGTGCCAGTAGTATGGGGGGGACCGGCTACGAGCAGTACTTC,TRBJ2-7,TRBD2,-,TRBV19
CASSVGLVVDNEQFF,TGTGCCAGCAGCGTAGGACTAGTGGTGGACAATGAGCAGTTCTTC,TRBJ2-1,-,-,TRBV9
CASSPSGSAGLTGELFF,TGTGCCAGCAGTCCGTCCGGGTCGGCGGGACTCACCGGGGAGCTGTTTTTT,TRBJ2-2,-,-,TRBV28
CASSQRWDFTYEQYF,TGCGCCAGCAGCCAAAGGTGGGACTTCACCTACGAGCAGTACTTC,TRBJ2-7,-,-,TRBV4-1
CASSFRGDTGELFF,TGCGCCAGCAGCTTCAGGGGAGACACCGGGGAGCTGTTTTTT,TRBJ2-2,-,-,TRBV5-1
CSSSLGGGDYYEQYF,TGTTCCAGCAGCTTAGGGGGCGGCGATTACTACGAGCAGTACTTC,TRBJ2-7,TRBD1,-,TRBV7-9
CASSYSGTQYF,TGTGCCAGCAGCTATAGTGGTACGCAGTATTTT,TRBJ2-3,-,-,TRBV7-9
CASRAGGGAFF,TGTGCCAGTAGGGCAGGAGGTGGCGCTTTCTTT,TRBJ1-1,-,-,TRBV19
CASSERAGGNEQFF,TGCGCCAGCAGCGAGAGAGCGGGGGGCAATGAGCAGTTCTTC,TRBJ2-1,TRBD2,-,TRBV5-1
CASSDRGRSGGYTF,TGTGCCAGCAGCGACAGGGGGCGAAGTGGTGGCTACACCTTC,TRBJ1-2,TRBD1,-,TRBV6-6
CASSLRGYSGHTEAFF,TGCGCCAGCAGCTTGAGGGGGTATTCGGGGCACACTGAAGCTTTCTTT,TRBJ1-1,-,once,TRBV5-1
CASSEQGGTPYEQYF,TGTGCCAGCAGTGAACAAGGAGGAACCCCCTACGAGCAGTACTTC,TRBJ2-7,-,-,TRBV6-1
CSVPSGGFTDTQYF,TGCAGCGTTCCCAGCGGGGGGTTCACAGATACGCAGTATTTT,TRBJ2-3,TRBD2,-,TRBV29-1
CASSMAGRGYGYTF,TGTGCCAGTAGTATGGCTGGCCGGGGCTATGGCTACACCTTC,TRBJ1-2,-,-,TRBV19
CSVDGRVETQYF,TGCAGCGTTGACGGCAGGGTCGAGACCCAGTACTTC,TRBJ2-5,-,-,TRBV29-1
CASSVGPSGYEQYF,TGCGCCAGCAGTGTGGGCCCGTCAGGGTACGAGCAGTACTTC,TRBJ2-7,-,once,TRBV10-2
CASSPCESPLHF,TGTGCCAGCAGCCCCTGCGAGTCACCCCTCCACTTT,TRBJ1-6,-,-,TRBV27
CASSQDFSGGVAYEQYF,TGTGCCAGCAGCCAAGATTTTAGCGGGGGGGTCGCCTACGAGCAGTACTTC,TRBJ2-7,TRBD2,once,TRBV4-2
CASSLTGTVGNSPLHF,TGCGCCAGCAGCTTAACCGGGACAGTAGGAAATTCACCCCTCCACTTT,TRBJ1-6,TRBD1,-,TRBV5-1
CASTEREGEQYF,TGTGCCAGTACCGAGAGGGAAGGCGAGCAGTACTTC,TRBJ2-7,-,-,TRBV19
CASRSGQTFDQPQHF,TGTGCCAGCAGATCGGGACAGACCTTCGATCAGCCCCAGCATTTT,TRBJ1-5,TRBD1,once,TRBV6-6
CASSQASAREAFF,TGTGCCAGCAGCCAGGCCTCGGCCAGGGAAGCTTTCTTT,TRBJ1-1,-,-,TRBV14
CASSLSTLVETQYF,TGTGCCAGCAGTTTGTCTACCCTTGTGGAGACCCAGTACTTC,TRBJ2-5,-,-,TRBV7-9
CAISDRQAGVSQDTQYF,TGTGCCATCAGTGACCGCCAAGCGGGGGTGTCGCAAGATACGCAGTATTTT,TRBJ2-3,TRBD2,-,TRBV10-3
CASSLSRIAGANGLTF,TGTGCCAGCAGCTTAAGCAGAATCGCTGGGGCCAACGGCCTGACTTTC,TRBJ2-6,-,-,TRBV5-8
CAWEQGAYGYTF,TGTGCCTGGGAACAGGGGGCCTATGGCTACACCTTC,TRBJ1-2,TRBD1,-,TRBV30
CASSSITTGIRPPNEQFF,TGTGCCAGCAGCTCCATTACTACCGGGATCCGTCCCCCCAATGAGCAGTTCTTC,TRBJ2-1,-,-,TRBV5-4
CSVESDRGLTGELFF,TGCAGCGTTGAGAGTGACAGGGGGCTCACCGGGGAGCTGTTTTTT,TRBJ2-2,TRBD1,-,TRBV29-1
CASSFGQGAYNEQFF,TGTGCCAGCAGTTTCGGGCAGGGGGCCTACAATGAGCAGTTCTTC,TRBJ2-1,TRBD1,-,TRBV28
CASMATGNYYEQYF,TGTGCCAGCATGGCGACCGGGAACTACTACGAGCAGTACTTC,TRBJ2-7,-,-,TRBV6-6
CSVEGQGAGGYTF,TGCAGCGTTGAAGGACAGGGCGCCGGTGGCTACACCTTC,TRBJ1-2,TRBD1,few,TRBV29-1
CASSQGAPQETQYF,TGTGCCAGCTCGCAGGGGGCCCCCCAAGAGACCCAGTACTTC,TRBJ2-5,TRBD1,-,TRBV18
CASSSPGQGNYEQYF,TGTGCCAGCAGTTCTCCGGGACAGGGTAACTACGAGCAGTACTTC,TRBJ2-7,TRBD1,-,TRBV6-6
CASRVGRGGSYEQYF,TGTGCCAGCAGAGTGGGCAGGGGTGGGTCCTACGAGCAGTACTTC,TRBJ2-7,-,-,TRBV27
CASGDRGRNTIYF,TGTGCCAGCGGGGACAGGGGAAGAAACACCATATATTTT,TRBJ1-3,TRBD1,-,TRBV9